The following is a T cell receptor beta chain sequence with its context. Its antigen is undetermined. The assay was immunoSEQ multiplex PCR, and TCRdb's table has in-frame clones only and misses some. The top ten clones hold roughly 7.3% of a sample with 150,000 or so clones, roughly 85% of them seen once. The data were taken from a study of T cell responses to AZD1222 COVID-19 vaccine. Study-wide results and caveats: Spike-specific TCR breadth and depth went up after people got two AZD1222 doses. Mostly white British, mostly female donors; authors suggested clonal diversity may be underestimated. Reportedly, nearly half of unique spike TCRs recognized epitopes outside B.1.351/B.1.1.7 mutations. Sampled repertoires all dated from after the peak T cell response.

The CDR3 is made up of 15 amino acids. Germline V gene lookup returns CDR1 LGHDT and CDR2 YNNKEL (reference sequence). Trimming removed 1 base at V and 0 bases at J, with 9 bases between. Sequencing was performed on peripheral blood, taken on day 0 of AZD1222 vaccination. The rearrangement links TRBV3-1 (or the pseudogene TRBV3-2) to TRBJ1-2; D may be TRBD1 (5 bases). This receptor was identified in an adult in good health. CDR3 sequence: CASSQGDGTNYGYTF. The CDR3 nucleotides are TGTGCCAGCAGCCAAGGGGACGGAACTAACTATGGCTACACCTTC.